This entry lists 31 T cell receptor beta chains sequenced from one sample in a study of blood T cell repertoires in COVID-19. Sequencing used immunoSEQ multiplex PCR; TCRdb keeps in-frame clones, though not all of them. This sample carries approximately 260,000 clones, under 90% of them seen once, and the ten largest clones take over 8.5%. The specimen sequenced was peripheral blood. Receptor source: a human donor in a cohort sampled during active COVID-19.

This chain joins TRBV3-1 (or the pseudogene TRBV3-2) and TRBJ2-5, with D possibly matching TRBD2 (5 bases). V lost 4 bases and J 5 bases, leaving 14 bases between the germline ends. In germline, CDR1 is LGHDT, CDR2 YNNKEL (reference sequence). The CDR3 runs 14 residues. The CDR3 protein is CASSPTSTKETQYF. The CDR3 DNA reads TGTGCCAGCAGCCCAACTAGTACGAAGGAGACCCAGTACTTC.

This clone turned up a few times. Within the sample, other DNA sequences also encode this same CDR3. This chain links TRBV5-1 with TRBJ2-3; a weak D match, TRBD2 (5 bases). V lost 0 bases and J 6 bases, leaving 5 bases between the germline ends. CDR3 length: 12 amino acids. Germline V CDR1 and CDR2: SGHRS, YFSETQ. This CDR3 is CASSLAGDTQYF. CDR3 DNA sequence: TGCGCCAGCAGCTTGGCGGGGGATACGCAGTATTTT. Full variable domain (remainder filled in from reference TRBV5-1 and TRBJ2-3): KAGVTQTPRYLIKTRGQQVTLSCSPISGHRSVSWYQQTPGQGLQFLFEYFSETQRNKGNFPGRFSGRQFSNSRSEMNVSTLELGDSALYLCASSLAGDTQYFGPGTRLTVL.

The chain recombines TRBV19 with TRBJ1-1; D possibly corresponds to TRBD1 (6 bases). Germline-derived CDR1 and CDR2 are LNHDA and SQIVND (reference sequence). Trimming stripped 3 bases from V and 0 bases from J, with 17 bases between. This CDR3 comprises 17 residues. The CDR3 DNA reads TGTGCCAGTAGTATTGGGGGGGCGCCTCGCATGAACACTGAAGCTTTCTTT. Protein sequence: CASSIGGAPRMNTEAFF. The whole variable domain, remainder taken from reference TRBV19 and TRBJ1-1, is DGGITQSPKYLFRKEGQNVTLSCEQNLNHDAMYWYRQDPGQGLRLIYYSQIVNDFQKGDIAEGYSVSREKKESFPLTVTSAQKNPTAFYLCASSIGGAPRMNTEAFFGQGTRLTVV.

This rearrangement joins TRBV7-2 to TRBJ1-6; D unresolved. This CDR3 has 15 residues. Germline values: CDR1 SGHTA, CDR2 FQGNSA. Trimming removed 5 bases at V and 7 bases at J, with 15 bases between. This CDR3 reads CASSPQTRANSPLHF. The CDR3, as DNA: TGTGCCAGCAGCCCTCAGACTAGAGCGAATTCACCCCTCCACTTT.

This rearrangement joins TRBV5-6 to TRBJ2-3; 10 nucleotides line up with TRBD2. The CDR3 has 17 amino acids. The trim removed 0 bases at V and 2 bases at J, leaving 6 bases unmatched. Germline loops: CDR1 SGHDT, CDR2 YYEEEE. This CDR3 is CASSLVSAGGPTDTQYF. Here the CDR3 DNA reads TGTGCCAGCAGCTTGGTGTCAGCGGGGGGGCCCACAGATACGCAGTATTTT.

V and J are TRBV7-2 and TRBJ1-1; D gene uncertain. The germline CDR1 and CDR2 sequences are SGHTA and FQGNSA. Trimming left V 3 bases short and J 0 bases short, with 8 bases between. This CDR3 region has 14 residues. CDR3 amino acids: CASSFLRLNTEAFF. The CDR3, as DNA: TGTGCCAGCAGCTTCCTCAGGCTGAACACTGAAGCTTTCTTT.

On this clone itself: One end of the junction varies from germline; a read error may be responsible. The chain uses TRBV6-5 and TRBJ2-7; perhaps TRBD2 as D (6 bases). This CDR3 spans 15 amino acids. Germline V gives CDR1 MNHEY, CDR2 SVGAGI. CDR3 region: CAGRGGLGFVYEQYF. The CDR3 region has the DNA TGTGCCGGCAGAGGAGGGTTGGGGTTCGTCTACGAGCAGTACTTC.

V gene TRBV6-6 combines with J gene TRBJ2-7; 8 bases match TRBD2. Germline V gene sequence: CDR1 MNHNY, CDR2 SVGAGI (reference sequence). Unmatched junction bases numbered 5, after V lost 4 bases and J lost 3 bases. This CDR3 region has 14 residues. CDR3 residues: CASSSKRESYEQYF. The DNA for the CDR3 is TGTGCCAGCAGTTCAAAGCGGGAGAGCTACGAGCAGTACTTC.

To note about this clone: The sample has other DNA sequences that encode this CDR3 too. The gene calls are TRBV19 and TRBJ2-1; D is unclear. V was trimmed by 6 bases and J by 0 bases, leaving 3 bases between them. Per the germline V gene, CDR1 is LNHDA and CDR2 is SQIVND (reference sequence). This CDR3 comprises 12 residues. The CDR3 DNA follows: TGTGCCAGTAGCCTCTCCTACAATGAGCAGTTCTTC. It is translated as CASSLSYNEQFF.

The chain uses TRBV4-2 and TRBJ1-2; TRBD1 aligns across 12 bases. Germline CDR1 reads LGHNA; CDR2 reads YNFKEQ. The CDR3 has 18 amino acids. The V gene end was trimmed by 4 bases and the J gene end by 0 bases; junction bases not matched to a gene: 9. CDR3 region: CASSRDIGTGGPNYGYTF. The CDR3, as DNA: TGTGCCAGCAGCCGCGATATAGGGACAGGGGGCCCTAACTATGGCTACACCTTC.

The CDR3 DNA reads as TGTGCCAGCAGTGACCGGAGTGGCACTGAAGCTTTCTTT. It translates to CASSDRSGTEAFF. V is TRBV6-4 and J is TRBJ1-1; no reliable D call. The germline V gene encodes CDR1 MRHNA and CDR2 SNTAGT. Trimming took 2 bases from V and 4 from J, leaving 8 bases between them. This CDR3 region has 13 residues.

This rearrangement joins TRBV28 to TRBJ1-5; D is undetermined. The germline CDR1 and CDR2 sequences are MDHEN and SYDVKM. V shed 2 bases and J shed 3 bases, with 8 bases lying between them. CDR3 length: 14 amino acids. The CDR3 protein is CASSLEQHNQPQHF. DNA for the CDR3: TGTGCCAGCAGTTTAGAACAGCACAATCAGCCCCAGCATTTT.

V is TRBV6-5 and J is TRBJ1-3; 7 bases fit TRBD1. Trimming took 6 bases from V and 8 from J; bases not matched to a gene: 7. The CDR3 covers 13 residues. Looked up from germline, CDR1 is MNHEY and CDR2 is SVGAGI. This chain's CDR3 is CASSPDRMDTIYF. DNA of the CDR3: TGTGCCAGCAGCCCGGACAGGATGGACACCATATATTTT.

The chain links TRBV5-4 to TRBJ2-2; 11 nucleotides match TRBD2. The CDR3 contains 16 residues. V lost 4 bases to trimming and J lost 3 bases; unmatched junction nucleotides: 5. Germline lookup yields CDR1 SGHNT and CDR2 YYREEE (reference sequence). CDR3 residues: CASSLGTSGYTGELFF. CDR3 sequence (DNA): TGTGCCAGCAGCCTCGGGACTAGCGGTTACACCGGGGAGCTGTTTTTT.

The rearrangement joins TRBV5-1 to TRBJ2-2; D may be TRBD1 (5 bases). CDR1 is SGHRS and CDR2 is YFSETQ in the germline V gene. V was shortened by 2 bases and J by 7 bases, with 12 bases between the two germline ends. CDR3 size: 14 residues. CDR3 DNA sequence: TGCGCCAGCAGCTTAGGACACACAAACGGGGAGCTGTTTTTT. This sequence encodes CASSLGHTNGELFF.

This clone was seen more than once but under ten times. The chain carries TRBV5-5 and TRBJ1-3; D not resolved. Trimming removed 2 bases from V and 0 bases from J, with 12 bases in between. The germline V gene encodes CDR1 SGHKS and CDR2 YYEKEE (reference sequence). The CDR3 runs to 16 residues. DNA of the CDR3: TGTGCCAGCAGCTTAGGTAGGGAGGGCTCTGGAAACACCATATATTTT. As protein: CASSLGREGSGNTIYF.

The chain is built from TRBV6-4 and TRBJ2-3; TRBD2 might be the D (6 bases). Germline V CDR1 and CDR2: MRHNA, SNTAGT. There are 13 residues in the CDR3. Trimming left V 5 bases short and J 4 bases short, with 10 bases between. CDR3 bases: TGTGCCAGCAGTCGGGACTCGGCAGATACGCAGTATTTT. Translating it yields CASSRDSADTQYF.

The rearrangement joins TRBV7-9 to TRBJ2-2; D is possibly TRBD1 (6 bases). V was cut by 6 bases and J by 6 bases, with 14 bases left in between. Germline V CDR1 and CDR2: SEHNR, FQNEAQ (reference sequence). CDR3 length: 14 amino acids. DNA of the CDR3: TGTGCCAGCAGGCTACAGGGAAATCCCGGGGAGCTGTTTTTT. Translated, it gives CASRLQGNPGELFF.

The chain is built from TRBV3-1 (or the pseudogene TRBV3-2) and TRBJ2-5; D possibly corresponds to TRBD1 (5 bases). The CDR3 is 15 amino acids. With 2 bases removed from V and 5 bases from J, the gap between germline ends came to 15 bases. Germline V CDR1 and CDR2: LGHDT, YNNKEL (reference sequence). CDR3: CASSQNRNGRETQYF. The CDR3 bases are TGTGCCAGCAGCCAAAACAGGAACGGACGGGAGACCCAGTACTTC.

This chain joins TRBV27 and TRBJ2-1, with 9 bases fitting TRBD2. From germline, CDR1 is MNHEY and CDR2 SMNVEV (reference sequence). V trimming: 3 bases; J trimming: 6 bases; junction bases outside the gene matches: 12. The CDR3 spans 17 residues. CDR3 residues: CASSFTSASGTVNEQFF. In nucleotides, the CDR3 is TGTGCCAGCAGTTTCACTTCGGCTAGCGGGACGGTCAATGAGCAGTTCTTC.

This sequence joins TRBV18 and TRBJ2-3; 8 bases line up with TRBD2. J gave up 4 bases and V 6 bases, and 9 bases lay outside the gene matches. Germline-derived CDR1 and CDR2 are KGHSH and LQKENI. The CDR3 runs 15 residues. The CDR3 loop is CASSPWSTSADTQYF. The CDR3 bases are TGTGCCAGCTCCCCCTGGTCGACTAGCGCAGATACGCAGTATTTT.

V gene TRBV18 combines with J gene TRBJ2-7; 14 positions agree with TRBD2. The CDR3 totals 15 residues. Looked up from germline, CDR1 is KGHSH and CDR2 is LQKENI. With V trimmed by 6 bases and J by 6 bases, 7 bases remained unmatched. The CDR3: CASSQGLAGASEQYF. The CDR3 region has the DNA TGTGCCAGCTCTCAGGGACTAGCGGGAGCCTCCGAGCAGTACTTC.

The chain employs TRBV11-2 and TRBJ2-5, with TRBD2 identical over 8 bases. V was clipped by 5 bases and J by 5 bases; unmatched bases: 7. Germline V gene sequence: CDR1 SGHAT, CDR2 FQNNGV. CDR3 length: 14 residues. CDR3 residues: CASSRGTSRETQYF. The DNA of the CDR3 is TGTGCCAGCAGCAGAGGGACTAGTAGGGAGACCCAGTACTTC.

V is TRBV9 and J is TRBJ1-2; D is perhaps TRBD1 (5 bases). CDR1 and CDR2 from the germline V gene are SGDLS and YYNGEE. V was pared by 4 bases and J by 4 bases, with 17 bases between. The CDR3 length is 15 residues. The DNA for the CDR3 is TGTGCCAGCAGCCCCACGGGTATTGGGGCCTATGGCTACACCTTC. Translated, it gives CASSPTGIGAYGYTF.

The chain has TRBV7-9 and TRBJ1-5; D is possibly TRBD1 (5 bases). Trimming left V 5 bases short and J 4 bases short, with 12 bases between. The CDR3 covers 14 residues. The germline CDR1 and CDR2 sequences are SEHNR and FQNEAQ (reference sequence). The CDR3 DNA is TGTGCCAGCAGCCCCCAAGCAGGGAATCAGCCCCAGCATTTT. As protein: CASSPQAGNQPQHF.

This clone was observed a few times. This chain uses TRBV6-1 with TRBJ2-7; weak D call: TRBD2 (6 bases). The CDR3 spans 17 residues. With 4 bases removed from V and 7 bases from J, the gap between germline ends came to 26 bases. The germline V gene has CDR1 MNHNS and CDR2 SASEGT. For the CDR3, the DNA is TGTGCCAGCAGTGGCATGAGCGGGCGGGACCGACTAGGTGAGCAGTACTTC. Protein sequence: CASSGMSGRDRLGEQYF.

The J gene is TRBJ1-1, the V gene TRBV2; no reliable D call. Trimming took 10 bases from V and 5 from J, leaving 23 bases between them. The CDR3 contains 15 residues. Germline V gene data show CDR1 as SNHLY and CDR2 as FYNNEI. The DNA of the CDR3 is TGTGCCACCCGTCATGGAGGGCGAAGGTGGACTGAAGCTTTCTTT. Encoded protein: CATRHGGRRWTEAFF.

CDR3 in amino acids: CASTEGPAQDTQYF. CDR3 sequence (DNA): TGTGCCAGCACCGAGGGCCCTGCGCAAGATACGCAGTATTTT. J is TRBJ2-3 and V is TRBV6-5, with D possibly being TRBD2 (5 bases). Trimming cost V 7 bases and J 5 bases, with 16 bases left between them. Germline lookup yields CDR1 MNHEY and CDR2 SVGAGI. CDR3 size: 14 residues.

This chain links TRBV20-1 with TRBJ1-2; TRBD1 agrees at 8 bases. V was clipped by 3 bases and J by 7 bases; unmatched bases: 7. CDR3 length: 13 amino acids. Germline V CDR1 and CDR2: DFQATT, SNEGSKA (reference sequence). CDR3 protein: CSASQGAIGGYTF. DNA of the CDR3: TGCAGTGCTAGTCAGGGGGCGATCGGTGGCTACACCTTC.

CDR3: CASSEGGSGTEAFF. The DNA of the CDR3 is TGTGCCAGCAGTGAAGGGGGCTCGGGCACTGAAGCTTTCTTT. V is TRBV6-1 and J is TRBJ1-1, with a weak D call TRBD1 (5 bases). Trimming stripped 1 base from V and 4 bases from J, with 10 bases between. CDR3 length: 14 amino acids. Germline CDR1 reads MNHNS; CDR2 reads SASEGT.

This clone was picked up one time. The chain recombines TRBV5-5 with TRBJ2-7, with D perhaps TRBD2 (6 bases). V was shortened by 4 bases and J by 1 base, with 15 bases between the two germline ends. The CDR3 extends over 15 amino acids. From germline, CDR1 is SGHKS and CDR2 YYEKEE (reference sequence). This CDR3 is CASSRVSGTSYEQYF. The CDR3 bases are TGTGCCAGCAGCCGAGTGTCCGGGACTTCCTACGAGCAGTACTTC.